This T cell receptor beta chain was sequenced in a study of T cell changes during pregnancy in multiple sclerosis. Clones were sequenced by immunoSEQ multiplex PCR, and TCRdb holds only the in-frame ones, with some missing. The sample holds more than 65,000 clones, under 90% seen once. This CDR3 region has 13 residues. V lost 2 bases, J lost 3 bases, and 1 base stayed unmatched. The germline V gene has CDR1 SGHRS and CDR2 YFSETQ. Points on this clone: The sample has other DNA sequences that encode this CDR3 too.

This TCR was sampled from a female donor in good health, enrolled as a control in a pregnancy study. The V and J genes are TRBV5-1 and TRBJ1-2; 7 positions match TRBD1. This sample comprised peripheral blood, obtained after pregnancy. CDR3 DNA: TGCGCCAGCAGCTTAGACAGGGACTATGGCTACACCTTC. It translates to CASSLDRDYGYTF.